The present TCR beta chain was sequenced within a study of T cells after yellow fever vaccination. Turning to the study itself: The authors prepared low-cell-number fractions using SMART-Seq v4 Ultra Low Input.

The CDR3 sequence is 14 residues long. Per the germline V gene, CDR1 is LGHNA and CDR2 is YNFKEQ. Deletions cut 10 bases from V and 5 bases from J, with 18 bases between. This clonotype was detected a few times. The antigen is not known. 5'RACE template switching produced TCR cDNA carrying a universal primer site and UMIs. TCRdb re-called the 5' RACE reads with MiXCR, one entry per CDR3 protein. In the table there are about 60,000 distinct CDR3 sequences, approximately 6.5% of which are singletons. Broader study findings: Clonotypes shared by both compartments, CD4 and CD8, made up a small share. Bulk-population clonotypes that are abundant could appear as contaminants in FACS-sorted repertoires.

The chain recombines TRBV4-2 with TRBJ2-1; weak D call: TRBD1 (7 bases). The sequence was obtained from a young man who received the YFV17D yellow fever vaccine. Here the sequenced sample was CD8+ T cells sorted from PBMCs, taken on the day of the first yellow fever vaccination. CDR3 DNA sequence: TGTGCCATGAGCCCGGCGGGACAGCACAATGAGCAGTTCTTC. Amino acid sequence: CAMSPAGQHNEQFF.